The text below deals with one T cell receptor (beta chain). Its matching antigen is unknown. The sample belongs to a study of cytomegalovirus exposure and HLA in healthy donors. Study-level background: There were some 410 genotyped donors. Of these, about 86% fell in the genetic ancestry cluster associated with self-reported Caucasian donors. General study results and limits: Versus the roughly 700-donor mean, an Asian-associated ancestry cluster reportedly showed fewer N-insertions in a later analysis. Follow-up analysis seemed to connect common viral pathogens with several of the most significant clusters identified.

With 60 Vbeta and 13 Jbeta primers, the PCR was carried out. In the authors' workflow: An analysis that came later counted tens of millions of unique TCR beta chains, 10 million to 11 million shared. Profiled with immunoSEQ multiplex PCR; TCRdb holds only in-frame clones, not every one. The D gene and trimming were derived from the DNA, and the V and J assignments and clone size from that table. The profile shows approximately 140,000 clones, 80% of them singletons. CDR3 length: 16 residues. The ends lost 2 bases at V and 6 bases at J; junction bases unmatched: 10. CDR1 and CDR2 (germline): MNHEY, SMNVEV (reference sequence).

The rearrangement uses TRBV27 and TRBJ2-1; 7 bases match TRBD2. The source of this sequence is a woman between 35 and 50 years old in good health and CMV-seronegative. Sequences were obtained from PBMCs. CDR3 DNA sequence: TGTGCCAGCAGTTTAGGGGGAGGGCCCTTTTTCAATGAGCAGTTCTTC. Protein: CASSLGGGPFFNEQFF.